This T cell receptor (beta chain) was captured by sequencing in a study of cytomegalovirus exposure and HLA in healthy donors. Study overall: From HLA-typed donors, an early data release held tens of millions of unique TCRs. Study observations and caveats: Some V segments (TRBV6-2 and TRBV6-3 among them) were excluded as indistinguishable. Most TCR sequences proved rare, with some public TCRs found in many donors. Sequence variants that were highly shared formed a cluster that was likely a sequencing artifact.

The CDR3 extends over 16 amino acids. Unmatched junction bases numbered 8, after V lost 5 bases and J lost 4 bases. CDR1 and CDR2 from the germline V gene are SGHTA and FQGNSA. The PCR used 60 Vbeta and 13 Jbeta primers. Some clones are missing from TCRdb's copy, which holds only in-frame ones; the method was immunoSEQ multiplex PCR. The table has about 120,000 clones, roughly 80% seen once. About this clone: Its cognate antigen is unknown.

The chain combines TRBV7-2 with TRBJ2-2; 9 bases are a match to TRBD1. Input material: PBMCs. The source of this sequence is a female donor in good health and CMV-seronegative. DNA of the CDR3: TGTGCCAGCAGCGCGGGACAGGGAGTTGGCACCGGGGAGCTGTTTTTT. Protein sequence: CASSAGQGVGTGELFF.